The subject of this entry is one T cell receptor (beta chain). Its antigen is still unknown. No clone much larger than this one lies a single base away; base qualities are absent. Reading the label with the study, this specimen's time point is: baseline before first vaccination. Taken with the paper, the label for treatment or condition translates to: meningococcal conjugate vaccine given as trial control. Samples from vaccinated people were obtained from the UK trials COV001 and COV002, which included a single-blind randomized controlled phase 2/3 trial of AZD1222 (ChAdOx1 nCoV-19) in healthy adults. For TCRbeta chain sequencing, PBMC samples were collected from trial participants at day 0 and at day 28 after the second dose. The data were taken from a study of T cell responses to AZD1222 COVID-19 vaccine (dated by TCRdb to 2020 to 2022). About the investigation overall: A total of 240 or so trial participants underwent TCR sequencing, of whom 200 to 220 had received two doses of AZD1222 and about 25 had received two doses of the MenACWY control vaccine. Trial participants were enrolled by age into 18-55, 56-69 and 70-plus year subgroups, with approximately 160, 26 and 62 TCR-sequenced participants respectively.

The CDR3 holds 13 amino acids from the cysteine to the phenylalanine. Only the CDR3 DNA stays, 39 bases, in frame from base 1. The germline V gene yields SGDLS for CDR1 and YYNGEE for CDR2. Ends trimmed: V by 4 bases, J by 5 bases; bases unmatched to a gene: 3. Overall study outcomes, separate from this receptor: Only five to seven AZD1222 recipients were SARS-CoV-2 seropositive at baseline, limiting conclusions about previously exposed vaccinees. Because no day 14 peak-response samples were available, the repertoires could be characterized only after the peak T cell response. Reportedly, close to half of the unique spike-specific TCRs recognized epitopes lying outside the regions that are mutated in the B.1.351 and B.1.1.7 variants. The whole spike protein was spanned by vaccine-associated CD4 TCRs, and dominant responses were seen in regions 160-218 and 743-854. After two AZD1222 doses, spike-specific TCR breadth and depth were significantly higher than at day 0 and than in MenACWY recipients. In the small 56-69-year group, the increase in depth fell short of significance, most likely because of low power. Participants were mostly white British and included more females than males, and it was suggested by the authors that clonal diversity may have been underestimated.

The CDR3 regions of human TCRbeta chains were analyzed by immunosequencing. Per the source publication's procedure: TCRs in the repertoires were compared against a reference library of SARS-CoV-2-specific TCRs that had been generated with the MIRA antigen-specificity platform. Breadth meant the fraction of unique TCRs that were SARS-CoV-2-associated, whereas depth meant the fraction of total T cells that were SARS-CoV-2-associated. Using the MIRA data, each spike-specific TCR was mapped to the spike region that the TCR reacts to and placed in a CD4 or CD8 class. Log10-transformed breadth and depth values were compared by one-way ANOVA with Sidak's multiple comparisons tests. TCRdb re-hosts the immuneACCESS table, in-frame sequences only. Its copies lack some clones; in the studies checked, an unresolved V gene accounts for under half of them, and the cause for the rest is not known. The V and J calls and clone size are taken from that table; D and trimming were inferred from the DNA. The sample records more than 150,000 clones, over 70% of which are singletons. 2.5% to 3% of the sample lies in the top ten.

The clonotype was recovered from an adult in good health. The chain couples TRBV9 to TRBJ2-1; 7 bases in the junction line up with TRBD2. The source material was peripheral blood, sampled on day 0 of MenACWY control vaccination. The DNA is TGTGCCAGCAGCACAACTAGCGACAATGAGCAGTTCTTC. Translated, it gives CASSTTSDNEQFF.